The rows below give T cell receptor beta chains drawn from one sample of a study of blood T cells in healthy people across ages. In TCRdb, the 5' RACE reads were re-called with MiXCR into one record per CDR3 protein. The repertoire holds some 1.4 million distinct CDR3 sequences, with roughly 45% as singletons. Sequenced material: blood. These receptors were obtained from a woman aged 18-29 years in good health. CDR3s include the opening cysteine and the closing phenylalanine or tryptophan. A D gene is named only where the DNA matches it firmly. Not all rows give a size; the values are once, few, many and, for expanded clones, a class.

V gene	J gene	D gene	clone size	CDR3 protein	CDR3 DNA
TRBV5-1	TRBJ2-5	.	.	CASGIGQQETQYF	TGCGCCAGCGGAATAGGACAGCAAGAGACCCAGTACTTC
TRBV28	TRBJ2-1	TRBD1	.	CASSAPGQGARNEQFF	TGTGCCAGCAGTGCTCCGGGACAGGGGGCGCGTAATGAGCAGTTCTTC
TRBV5-1	TRBJ1-4	TRBD1	.	CASSRSGQNNEKLFF	TGCGCCAGCAGTCGCTCGGGACAGAATAATGAAAAACTGTTTTTT
TRBV29-1	TRBJ2-7	TRBD2	few	CTGRAISYNEQYF	TGCACCGGGAGGGCGATCTCCTACAATGAGCAGTACTTC
TRBV20-1	TRBJ2-7	.	few	CSHPTGSYEQYF	TGCAGCCATCCCACAGGGTCCTACGAGCAGTACTTC
TRBV20-1	TRBJ2-3	TRBD2	few	CSAARTDSRLAGTDTQYF	TGCAGTGCTGCACGAACCGACTCAAGACTAGCGGGCACAGATACGCAGTATTTT
TRBV5-1	TRBJ1-6	TRBD1	once	CASSLGTGGSGYGSPLHF	TGCGCCAGCAGCTTGGGGACAGGGGGATCGGGGTATGGTTCACCCCTCCACTTT
TRBV11-1	TRBJ2-1	.	.	CASSSTRGVYNEQFF	TGTGCCAGCAGCTCCACCCGAGGGGTATACAATGAGCAGTTCTTC
TRBV19	TRBJ2-1	.	.	CASSIVQGDEQFF	TGTGCCAGTAGTATAGTCCAGGGCGATGAGCAGTTCTTC
TRBV3-1	TRBJ2-7	.	.	CASSPQLGPTYEQYF	TGTGCCAGCAGCCCGCAACTCGGACCCACTTACGAGCAGTACTTC
TRBV12-3/TRBV12-4	TRBJ1-2	.	few	CASSSPDRRHGGYTF	TGTGCCAGCAGTAGCCCCGACAGGCGACACGGCGGCTACACCTTC
TRBV24-1	TRBJ2-3	.	.	CATSGLPTGVVDTQYF	TGTGCCACCAGTGGACTTCCCACGGGGGTAGTAGATACGCAGTATTTT
TRBV10-3	TRBJ2-3	TRBD2	.	CAISALAGGLTDTQYF	TGTGCCATCAGCGCCTTAGCGGGGGGACTCACAGATACGCAGTATTTT
TRBV4-1	TRBJ2-7	TRBD1	.	CASSHPPRDRVGGDEQYF	TGCGCCAGCAGCCACCCCCCTCGGGACAGGGTCGGCGGGGACGAGCAGTACTTC
TRBV10-3	TRBJ2-1	TRBD2	.	CAITTKETGGPADEQFF	TGTGCCATCACGACGAAGGAAACGGGAGGCCCAGCGGATGAGCAGTTCTTC
TRBV7-8	TRBJ1-4	TRBD1	few	CASSAEQGIGEKLFF	TGTGCCAGCAGCGCGGAACAGGGGATAGGCGAAAAACTGTTTTTT
TRBV6-1	TRBJ1-2	.	.	CASSDRAWGGYTF	TGTGCCAGCAGTGACAGGGCTTGGGGTGGCTACACCTTC
TRBV20-1	TRBJ2-5	.	.	CSARDPSQGETQYF	TGCAGTGCTAGAGATCCCAGCCAGGGAGAGACCCAGTACTTC
TRBV4-2	TRBJ2-7	.	few	CASSQIGRQDHSYEQYF	TGTGCCAGCAGCCAGATCGGTCGACAGGACCACTCCTACGAGCAGTACTTC
TRBV15	TRBJ2-1	.	.	CATSRSFSSDEQFF	TGTGCCACCAGCAGGTCCTTTAGTTCCGATGAGCAGTTCTTC
TRBV9	TRBJ2-7	TRBD2	.	CASSVGGIAGGPMSEQYF	TGTGCCAGCAGCGTCGGCGGCATAGCGGGAGGCCCTATGAGCGAGCAGTACTTC
TRBV7-9	TRBJ2-5	.	.	CASSVKGVQETQYF	TGTGCCAGCAGTGTCAAAGGGGTCCAAGAGACCCAGTACTTC
TRBV13	TRBJ2-7	TRBD2	.	CASSLQREGSDEQYF	TGTGCCAGCAGCCTACAGCGGGAGGGTTCCGACGAGCAGTACTTC
TRBV20-1	TRBJ2-3	TRBD2	.	CSATKGTSGRPDTQYF	TGCAGTGCTACCAAAGGGACTAGCGGGAGGCCAGATACGCAGTATTTT
TRBV28	TRBJ2-6	TRBD1	.	CASRPRQGVSLSSGANVLTF	TGTGCCAGCAGACCACGACAGGGGGTTTCCCTCAGCTCTGGGGCCAACGTCCTGACTTTC
TRBV6-6	TRBJ2-7	.	.	CASSYSISRAGDEQYF	TGTGCCAGCAGTTACTCGATTAGCCGGGCTGGGGACGAGCAGTACTTC
TRBV30	TRBJ2-3	.	.	CAWSEIFGNTQYF	TGTGCCTGGAGTGAGATTTTTGGGAATACGCAGTATTTT
TRBV18	TRBJ2-5	.	few	CASSPDETQYF	TGTGCCAGCTCACCAGACGAGACCCAGTACTTC
TRBV20-1	TRBJ2-3	TRBD2	many	CSAPQGGGPADTQYF	TGCAGTGCCCCCCAGGGCGGGGGGCCCGCAGATACGCAGTATTTT
TRBV24-1	TRBJ2-1	TRBD2	.	CATSDGASGNYNEQFF	TGTGCCACCAGTGATGGAGCTAGCGGGAACTACAATGAGCAGTTCTTC
TRBV7-9	TRBJ1-6	.	.	CASSFSVSYNSPLHF	TGTGCCAGCAGCTTTTCGGTTAGCTATAATTCACCCCTCCACTTT
TRBV28	TRBJ1-1	TRBD1	.	CASSTGGGTEAFF	TGTGCCAGCAGTACAGGGGGCGGCACTGAAGCTTTCTTT
TRBV12-3/TRBV12-4	TRBJ2-7	.	.	CASSVGSHSYEQYF	TGTGCCAGCAGTGTGGGATCGCATTCCTACGAGCAGTACTTC
TRBV24-1	TRBJ2-1	.	few	CATSDPGVGYNEQFF	TGTGCCACCAGTGACCCCGGAGTCGGGTACAATGAGCAGTTCTTC
TRBV25-1	TRBJ2-5	TRBD1	few	CASSAGTGAVWEQYF	TGTGCCAGCAGTGCAGGGACAGGGGCCGTCTGGGAGCAGTACTTC
TRBV4-1	TRBJ1-1	.	.	CASSQDNHPNTEAFF	TGCGCCAGCAGCCAAGATAACCACCCGAACACTGAAGCTTTCTTT
TRBV29-1	TRBJ2-2	.	.	CSVVNGETGELFF	TGCAGCGTTGTTAACGGGGAGACCGGGGAGCTGTTTTTT
TRBV12-3/TRBV12-4	TRBJ2-1	.	.	CASRGPGSNEQFF	TGTGCCAGCAGGGGACCAGGGAGTAATGAGCAGTTCTTC
TRBV28	TRBJ2-3	.	.	CASTPPQGTDTQYF	TGTGCCAGCACCCCCCCTCAAGGCACAGATACGCAGTATTTT
TRBV3-1	TRBJ1-2	.	.	CASSQESSFNYGYTF	TGTGCCAGCAGCCAAGAATCGAGTTTTAACTATGGCTACACCTTC
TRBV20-1	TRBJ2-1	.	.	CSATPGVNEQFF	TGCAGTGCTACCCCCGGGGTAAATGAGCAGTTCTTC
TRBV19	TRBJ2-3	.	.	CASRVLVHTQYF	TGTGCCAGTAGGGTACTCGTCCATACGCAGTATTTT
TRBV7-6	TRBJ2-2	.	.	CASSTGIRELFF	TGTGCCAGCAGTACAGGCATCAGGGAGCTGTTTTTT
TRBV20-1	TRBJ2-1	TRBD1	.	CSARGQGAMDEQFF	TGCAGTGCTAGAGGACAGGGGGCGATGGATGAGCAGTTCTTC
TRBV12-3/TRBV12-4	TRBJ2-7	.	.	CASSRAPVSYEQYF	TGTGCCAGCAGCCGAGCCCCGGTCTCCTACGAGCAGTACTTC
TRBV25-1	TRBJ2-1	TRBD2	few	CASLTSGNNEQFF	TGTGCCAGCCTAACCAGCGGGAACAATGAGCAGTTCTTC
TRBV4-2	TRBJ2-1	.	few	CASSQDSEGGSYNEQFF	TGTGCCAGCAGCCAAGATTCGGAGGGGGGGTCCTACAATGAGCAGTTCTTC